These T cell receptor beta chains were read from a single sample in a study of blood T cell repertoires in COVID-19. Using immunoSEQ multiplex PCR, the repertoire was profiled, and TCRdb retains in-frame clones only, with some absent. The sample records some 350,000 clones, 89% being singletons. The sequencing sample was made of peripheral blood. The receptors here all came from a woman aged 25 to 45 with COVID-19, enrolled during active disease. CDR3s include the opening cysteine and the closing phenylalanine or tryptophan. The D gene is left open where the match is weak. Some rows mark clone size as missing; the rest say once, few, many or name a class of expanded clone.

NA	TRBV11-3	TRBJ2-4	14	NA	CASSSSGGENIQYF	TGTGCCAGCAGCTCGTCCGGCGGAGAAAACATTCAGTACTTC
TRBD1	TRBV10-1	TRBJ1-5	17	NA	CASSDPTRTGGYQPQHF	TGCGCCAGCAGTGACCCTACGAGGACAGGAGGCTATCAGCCCCAGCATTTT
TRBD2	TRBV6-6	TRBJ2-5	15	once	CASSFSGGAGETQYF	TGTGCCAGCAGTTTTAGCGGGGGGGCCGGGGAGACCCAGTACTTC
NA	TRBV18	TRBJ2-1	14	NA	CASSPPATSGEQFF	TGTGCCAGCTCACCACCAGCGACTAGTGGTGAGCAGTTCTTC
TRBD1	TRBV2	TRBJ1-2	14	NA	CASSEDRVDYGYTF	TGTGCCAGCAGTGAGGACAGGGTCGACTATGGCTACACCTTC
TRBD2	TRBV5-1	TRBJ2-2	15	once	CASSFLAGGPGELFF	TGCGCCAGCAGCTTCCTAGCGGGAGGGCCCGGGGAGCTGTTTTTT
NA	TRBV18	TRBJ2-2	14	NA	CASSNRENTGELFF	TGTGCCAGCTCAAACCGGGAAAACACCGGGGAGCTGTTTTTT
NA	TRBV7-2	TRBJ1-2	12	few	CASSAGNYGYTF	TGTGCCAGCAGCGCCGGTAACTATGGCTACACCTTC
NA	TRBV5-1	TRBJ1-5	15	NA	CASSLAAGDNQPQHF	TGCGCCAGCAGCTTGGCGGCAGGGGATAATCAGCCCCAGCATTTT
TRBD2	TRBV5-8	TRBJ2-7	17	NA	CASSLERLAGISYEQYF	TGTGCCAGCAGCTTGGAGCGACTAGCGGGGATCTCCTACGAGCAGTACTTC
TRBD1	TRBV6-6	TRBJ1-3	16	NA	CASSYPPTGVGNTIYF	TGTGCCAGCAGTTACCCCCCGACAGGGGTCGGAAACACCATATATTTT
TRBD1	TRBV5-1	TRBJ1-2	13	NA	CASRGQGQYGYTF	TGCGCCAGCCGTGGACAGGGCCAGTATGGCTACACCTTC
NA	TRBV10-3	TRBJ1-1	15	NA	CAIQAGGLWGTEAFF	TGTGCCATCCAAGCGGGAGGTCTGTGGGGCACTGAAGCTTTCTTT
NA	TRBV28	TRBJ2-5	13	NA	CASSFHGGETQYF	TGTGCCAGCAGTTTTCATGGGGGCGAGACCCAGTACTTC
NA	TRBV19	TRBJ1-1	16	NA	CASSIFGWTMNTEAFF	TGTGCCAGTAGTATATTTGGTTGGACTATGAACACTGAAGCTTTCTTT
TRBD2	TRBV30	TRBJ2-3	17	NA	CAWSGGLAGGPGDTQYF	TGTGCCTGGAGTGGAGGACTAGCGGGAGGGCCAGGGGATACGCAGTATTTT
TRBD2	TRBV6-2/TRBV6-3	TRBJ2-6	20	NA	CASSKTGLAELLSGANVLTF	TGTGCCAGCAGTAAAACGGGACTAGCGGAACTACTGTCTGGGGCCAACGTCCTGACTTTC
TRBD1	TRBV19	TRBJ1-2	14	NA	CASSTRQGAHGYTF	TGTGCCAGTAGTACCAGACAGGGGGCACACGGCTACACCTTC
TRBD1	TRBV5-4	TRBJ2-5	17	NA	CASSLGLGNRGRETQYF	TGTGCCAGCAGCTTGGGGTTGGGGAACAGGGGGCGAGAGACCCAGTACTTC
NA	TRBV4-1	TRBJ1-2	20	NA	CASSQDATPKSPQGSYGYTF	TGCGCCAGCAGCCAAGATGCAACACCAAAATCGCCCCAAGGGAGCTATGGCTACACCTTC
NA	TRBV6-4	TRBJ1-4	15	NA	CASRETAATNEKLFF	TGTGCCAGCAGGGAAACAGCCGCAACTAATGAAAAACTGTTTTTT
NA	TRBV6-2/TRBV6-3	TRBJ2-6	16	NA	CASRPVWASGANVLTF	TGTGCCAGCAGGCCTGTATGGGCCTCTGGGGCCAACGTCCTGACTTTC
NA	TRBV3-1/TRBV3-2	TRBJ1-2	17	NA	CASSQALWGRSSYGYTF	TGTGCCAGCAGCCAAGCGTTGTGGGGGAGGTCCAGCTATGGCTACACCTTC
TRBD1	TRBV5-4	TRBJ2-3	14	once	CASSLGQGRDTQYF	TGTGCCAGCAGCTTGGGACAGGGGCGGGATACGCAGTATTTT
NA	TRBV6-2/TRBV6-3	TRBJ1-5	15	NA	CASSPGAYSNQPQHF	TGTGCCAGCAGCCCGGGAGCGTATAGCAATCAGCCCCAGCATTTT
NA	TRBV20-1	TRBJ2-5	11	NA	CSAEWRETQYF	TGCAGTGCCGAATGGCGGGAGACCCAGTACTTC
TRBD1	TRBV2	TRBJ1-4	14	NA	CASSVGQGDEKLFF	TGTGCCAGCAGTGTGGGACAGGGGGACGAAAAACTGTTTTTT
NA	TRBV6-1	TRBJ1-4	14	NA	CASREVVWREKLFF	TGTGCCAGCAGAGAAGTAGTTTGGCGGGAAAAACTGTTTTTT
TRBD1	TRBV10-3	TRBJ2-2	16	NA	CAIRPPGGGDTGELFF	TGTGCCATCAGACCCCCAGGGGGCGGAGACACCGGGGAGCTGTTTTTT
TRBD2	TRBV27	TRBJ2-2	16	NA	CASSLSVAGDTGELFF	TGTGCCAGCAGTTTATCGGTCGCGGGGGACACCGGGGAGCTGTTTTTT
NA	TRBV29-1	TRBJ1-5	12	few	CSVRTGNQPQHF	TGCAGCGTTCGGACGGGGAATCAGCCCCAGCATTTT
TRBD2	TRBV7-2	TRBJ2-3	18	NA	CASSRLLRVAGGTDTQYF	TGTGCCAGCAGCCGGCTTCTACGGGTAGCGGGGGGCACAGATACGCAGTATTTT